The subject of this entry is one T cell receptor (beta chain). The target antigen is unknown. The TCR beta cDNA libraries carried unique molecular identifiers. A few hundred thousand cDNA molecules came from around 1 to 9.1 million T cells. TCRdb re-analysed the PCR reads in MiXCR, keeping a single row per CDR3 protein. The sample shows around 200,000 distinct CDR3 sequences, around 30% of them seen only once. CDR1 MNHNS and CDR2 SASEGT come from the germline V gene. Trimming removed 7 bases from V and 3 bases from J, with 16 bases in between. The CDR3 covers 15 residues. The sample originates from a study of post-analysis software for immune sequencing data. Overall study results and limits: A significant reduction in normalized Chao1 diversity was observed in multiple sclerosis patients versus controls. With TRBV5-6, TRBV5-1 and TRBV20-1 included, roughly five TRBV segments were more frequent in patients than in controls. Under the F measure, samples that were prepared in one batch clustered strongly together.

Material for sequencing was blood. The chain couples TRBV6-1 to TRBJ1-5, with D possibly matching TRBD1 (6 bases). This receptor was taken from a girl aged 2-17 years with multiple sclerosis. The CDR3 loop reads CASTDPGTYNQPQHF. CDR3 DNA: TGTGCCAGCACTGACCCCGGGACATACAATCAGCCCCAGCATTTT.